This T cell receptor beta chain was sequenced in a study of cytomegalovirus exposure and HLA in healthy donors. With 60 Vbeta and 13 Jbeta primers, the PCR was carried out. Per the original methods: Later, an analysis found roughly 80 million unique TCR beta chains, and about 9.9 million of these were shared. Profiled with immunoSEQ multiplex PCR; TCRdb holds only in-frame clones, not every one. V and J calls and clone size are those listed in that table; D and trimming were worked out from the DNA. The repertoire includes 150,000 to 200,000 clones, roughly 80% of them detected once, and less than 10% sits in the top ten. Study-level findings and limits: Associated with HLA alleles at 0.05 false discovery rate in a later analysis were about 17,000 TCR beta sequences. Presence/absence analyses assumed roughly uniform sequencing depth across donors, which may not hold.

Remarks on this clone: Its antigen is unidentified.

CDR1 and CDR2 from the germline V gene are SNHLY and FYNNEI. The CDR3 runs 17 residues. The germline V and J ends were trimmed by 7 bases and 4 bases, with 23 bases remaining between them. It was healthy bone marrow donors who served as donors. Sequenced input: PBMCs. This chain uses TRBV2 with TRBJ2-1, with TRBD2 as a possible D gene (6 bases). This TCR came from a man aged 18 to 30 in good health and CMV-seropositive. The CDR3 here is CASTGQTGALPYNEQFF. For the CDR3, the DNA is TGTGCCAGCACCGGCCAAACGGGAGCCCTCCCTTACAATGAGCAGTTCTTC.